This passage covers 2 T cell receptor beta chains from one sample sequenced in a study of T-cell memory formation after mild COVID-19. A single record per CDR3 protein comes from TCRdb applying MiXCR to the 5' RACE reads. The sample includes some 290,000 distinct CDR3 sequences, around 15% of them seen just once. The sequenced material came from PBMCs or a T cell subset sorted from them (not recorded which). Source of these receptors: a man younger than 35 who had mild COVID-19 (a few samples of this study predate the infection). Cell type and time point are not known.

The chain carries TRBV6-2 or TRBV6-3 and TRBJ1-1; D remains unclear. Germline loops: CDR1 MNHEY, CDR2 SVGEGT. Trimming pared 6 bases from V and 2 bases from J, leaving 4 bases between. The CDR3 is made up of 11 amino acids. CDR3 in DNA: TGTGCCAGCAGCCACAACACTGAAGCTTTCTTT. It is translated as CASSHNTEAFF.

This clonotype was recorded at least ten times. J is TRBJ1-1 and V is TRBV7-2; D is unclear. This CDR3 is built from 18 residues. Germline lookup yields CDR1 SGHTA and CDR2 FQGNSA. V shed 2 bases and J shed 4 bases, with 23 bases lying between them. CDR3 amino acids: CASSLRWMGRQERTEAFF. The CDR3 nucleotides read TGTGCCAGCAGCTTACGATGGATGGGGAGGCAAGAACGCACTGAAGCTTTCTTT.